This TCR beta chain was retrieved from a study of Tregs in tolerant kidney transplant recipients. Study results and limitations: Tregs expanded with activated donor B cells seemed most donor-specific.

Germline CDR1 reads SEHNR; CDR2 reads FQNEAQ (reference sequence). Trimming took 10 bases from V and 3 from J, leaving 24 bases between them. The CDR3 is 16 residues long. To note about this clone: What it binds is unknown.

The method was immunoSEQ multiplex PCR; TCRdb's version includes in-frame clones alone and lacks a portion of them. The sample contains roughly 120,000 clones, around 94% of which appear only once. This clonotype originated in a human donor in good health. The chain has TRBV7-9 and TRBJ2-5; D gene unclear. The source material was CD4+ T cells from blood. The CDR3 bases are TGTGCCACCCTTACTCATGGGGTGTGGCAAGAAGAGACCCAGTACTTC. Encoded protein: CATLTHGVWQEETQYF.